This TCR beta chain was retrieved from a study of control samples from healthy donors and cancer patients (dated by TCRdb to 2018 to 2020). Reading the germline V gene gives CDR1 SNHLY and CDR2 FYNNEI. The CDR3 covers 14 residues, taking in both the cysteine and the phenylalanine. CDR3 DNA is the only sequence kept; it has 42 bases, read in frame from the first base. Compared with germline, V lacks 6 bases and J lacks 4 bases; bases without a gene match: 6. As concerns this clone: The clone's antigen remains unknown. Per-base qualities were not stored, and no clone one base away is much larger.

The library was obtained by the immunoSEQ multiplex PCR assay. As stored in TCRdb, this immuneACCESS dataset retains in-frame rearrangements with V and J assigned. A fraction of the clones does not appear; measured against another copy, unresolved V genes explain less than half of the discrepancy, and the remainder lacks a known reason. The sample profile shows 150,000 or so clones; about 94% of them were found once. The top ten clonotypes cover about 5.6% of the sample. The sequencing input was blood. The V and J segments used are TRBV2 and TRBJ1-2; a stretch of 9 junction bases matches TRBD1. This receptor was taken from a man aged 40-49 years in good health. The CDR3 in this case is CASRRTGEAYGYTF. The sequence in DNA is TGTGCCAGCAGGCGGACAGGGGAGGCCTATGGCTACACCTTC.